The rows below give T cell receptor beta chains drawn from one sample of a study of OX40 agonist ivuxolimab in advanced cancers. Data came from immunoSEQ multiplex PCR; TCRdb stores just in-frame clones and leaves some out. The table has tens of thousands of clones, 79% seen once; the top ten hold 15%. Sequences were derived from CD4+ or CD8+ T cells sorted from blood, sampled in a trial of the OX40 agonist ivuxolimab. The receptors stem from an adult with an advanced solid tumor such as melanoma, head and neck, liver or kidney cancer. Both conserved end residues are part of each CDR3. A D gene is named only where the DNA matches it firmly. Clone size, where shown, is once, few, many, or a class for clones that have expanded.

TRBV30	.	.	TRBJ2-7	CAWSVSYEQYF	TGTGCCTGGAGTGTATCCTACGAGCAGTACTTC
TRBV7-2	.	.	TRBJ1-1	CASSLAYGRDEAFF	TGTGCCAGCAGCTTAGCCTATGGACGTGATGAAGCTTTCTTT
TRBV5-1	.	TRBD1	TRBJ1-1	CASSLWGRGFDTEAFF	TGCGCCAGCAGCTTGTGGGGCAGGGGGTTCGACACTGAAGCTTTCTTT
TRBV28	.	.	TRBJ1-3	CASSLWELYSGNTIYF	TGTGCCAGCAGTTTATGGGAACTGTACTCTGGAAACACCATATATTTT
TRBV30	once	TRBD1	TRBJ1-1	CASFRQGRTEAFF	TGTGCCTCCTTCAGACAGGGGCGCACTGAAGCTTTCTTT
TRBV19	.	.	TRBJ1-1	CASSIADLANTEAFF	TGTGCCAGTAGTATAGCCGACCTAGCAAACACTGAAGCTTTCTTT
TRBV6-5	once	TRBD1	TRBJ1-6	CASSNDRDNSPLHF	TGTGCCAGCAGTAACGACAGGGACAATTCACCCCTCCACTTT
TRBV30	.	TRBD1	TRBJ2-3	CAWTGGATDTQYF	TGTGCCTGGACAGGGGGCGCCACAGATACGCAGTATTTT
TRBV19	few	TRBD2	TRBJ2-7	CASTISGDVHEQYF	TGTGCCAGTACCATTAGCGGGGATGTACACGAGCAGTACTTC
TRBV5-1	.	TRBD1	TRBJ2-7	CASSAGQGSYYEQYF	TGCGCCAGCAGCGCGGGACAGGGGTCATACTACGAGCAGTACTTC
TRBV27	.	.	TRBJ2-5	CASSSLLASGETQYF	TGTGCCAGCAGTTCTTTACTAGCCTCGGGAGAGACCCAGTACTTC
TRBV27	once	TRBD1	TRBJ2-7	CASKSGTGHSYEQYF	TGTGCCTCAAAATCCGGGACAGGGCACTCCTACGAGCAGTACTTC
TRBV5-5	once	.	TRBJ1-5	CASSLYGGLDQPQHF	TGTGCCAGCAGCTTGTACGGAGGGTTGGATCAGCCCCAGCATTTT
TRBV2	.	.	TRBJ1-3	CASTTQLLSGNTIYF	TGTGCCAGCACCACACAGTTACTCTCTGGAAACACCATATATTTT
TRBV10-3	.	.	TRBJ2-1	CAVQTYGENEQFF	TGTGCTGTACAGACCTACGGAGAGAATGAGCAGTTCTTC
TRBV6-1	few	.	TRBJ1-2	CASSYQEHGGYTF	TGTGCCAGCAGTTATCAGGAGCACGGCGGCTACACCTTC
TRBV5-6	.	.	TRBJ2-1	CASSSIGAYNEQFF	TGTGCCAGCAGCTCCATTGGTGCATACAATGAGCAGTTCTTC
TRBV6-6	.	.	TRBJ2-2	CASSYSPTGELFF	TGTGCCAGCAGTTACTCGCCGACCGGGGAGCTGTTTTTT
TRBV4-2	few	TRBD2	TRBJ2-5	CASSLTGLAGWETQYF	TGTGCCAGCAGCTTAACCGGACTAGCGGGGTGGGAGACCCAGTACTTC
TRBV2	.	.	TRBJ1-1	CASSDMIMENTEAFF	TGTGCCAGCAGTGATATGATTATGGAGAACACTGAAGCTTTCTTT
TRBV6-4	.	.	TRBJ1-1	CASRRTVMNTEAFF	TGTGCCAGCAGGAGGACAGTGATGAACACTGAAGCTTTCTTT
TRBV11-3	.	.	TRBJ2-1	CASSLDHGGSRNEQFF	TGTGCCAGCAGCTTAGATCATGGTGGTAGTAGGAATGAGCAGTTCTTC
TRBV11-3	.	TRBD1	TRBJ2-5	CASSPGQGETQYF	TGTGCCAGCTCCCCTGGACAGGGGGAGACCCAGTACTTC
TRBV29-1	.	.	TRBJ1-1	CSVATPQGYTEAFF	TGCAGCGTCGCTACCCCCCAGGGGTACACTGAAGCTTTCTTT
TRBV4-2	.	TRBD1	TRBJ1-1	CASSPGEGTGRIYTEAFF	TGTGCCAGCAGCCCCGGGGAGGGGACAGGGCGAATTTACACTGAAGCTTTCTTT
TRBV5-4	.	.	TRBJ2-7	CASSLGQSYEQYF	TGTGCCAGCAGCTTGGGACAGTCTTACGAGCAGTACTTC
TRBV19	.	.	TRBJ2-3	CASSGGQKGTDTQYF	TGTGCCAGTAGTGGCGGACAGAAGGGCACAGATACGCAGTATTTT
TRBV5-4	once	TRBD2	TRBJ2-1	CASSLGTSGYNEQFF	TGTGCCAGCAGCTTGGGGACTAGCGGATACAATGAGCAGTTCTTC
TRBV4-1	once	TRBD2	TRBJ2-7	CASSQEGLADYEQYF	TGCGCCAGCAGCCAAGAAGGACTAGCCGACTACGAGCAGTACTTC
TRBV6-1	few	.	TRBJ2-1	CASRAGLLLYNEQFF	TGTGCCAGCAGGGCGGGACTCCTATTATACAATGAGCAGTTCTTC
TRBV11-3	.	TRBD2	TRBJ2-1	CASSPRLAGGNEQFF	TGTGCCAGCAGCCCCAGGCTAGCGGGGGGGAATGAGCAGTTCTTC
TRBV2	.	TRBD1	TRBJ1-4	CASIRDREEKLFF	TGTGCCAGCATAAGGGACAGGGAGGAAAAACTGTTTTTT
TRBV28	.	.	TRBJ1-3	CASQGPRSGNTIYF	TGTGCCAGCCAGGGGCCCCGCTCTGGAAACACCATATATTTT
TRBV18	.	.	TRBJ2-7	CASSPEGVLYEQYF	TGTGCCAGCTCACCCGAGGGGGTGCTCTACGAGCAGTACTTC
TRBV28	.	.	TRBJ2-2	CASSFGATNTGELFF	TGTGCCAGCAGTTTCGGGGCCACGAACACCGGGGAGCTGTTTTTT
TRBV6-5	few	.	TRBJ1-1	CASRLGALNTEAFF	TGTGCCAGCAGATTAGGGGCGCTGAACACTGAAGCTTTCTTT
TRBV5-5	few	TRBD2	TRBJ2-7	CASSLALAGGQGFHEQYF	TGTGCCAGCAGCTTGGCCCTAGCGGGGGGGCAAGGGTTCCACGAGCAGTACTTC
TRBV5-6	.	.	TRBJ1-2	CASSLAGTGNYGYTF	TGTGCCAGCAGCTTGGCCGGCACAGGAAACTATGGCTACACCTTC
TRBV28	.	.	TRBJ1-5	CASSFRRQGLRNQPQHF	TGTGCCAGCAGTTTCCGGCGGCAGGGGTTGCGCAATCAGCCCCAGCATTTT
TRBV6-1	once	.	TRBJ2-7	CASIIRGPSYEQYF	TGTGCCAGCATCATCCGGGGGCCTTCCTACGAGCAGTACTTC
TRBV30	.	.	TRBJ2-4	CAWSAGIAKNIQYF	TGTGCCTGGAGTGCCGGGATAGCCAAAAACATTCAGTACTTC
TRBV10-3	.	.	TRBJ2-1	CAISALATHNEQFF	TGTGCCATCAGTGCCTTAGCGACCCACAATGAGCAGTTCTTC
TRBV6-5	few	TRBD1	TRBJ1-5	CASSDRGNQPQHF	TGTGCCAGCAGTGACAGGGGCAATCAGCCCCAGCATTTT
TRBV10-1	.	.	TRBJ2-1	CASSATIKNEQFF	TGCGCCAGCAGTGCGACCATTAAAAATGAGCAGTTCTTC
TRBV19	.	TRBD1	TRBJ1-6	CASSITGQGISPLHF	TGTGCCAGTAGTATTACGGGACAGGGAATTTCACCCCTCCACTTT
TRBV30	.	TRBD2	TRBJ2-3	CAWNGGGDTQYF	TGTGCCTGGAATGGGGGGGGAGATACGCAGTATTTT
TRBV29-1	.	.	TRBJ1-1	CSVGQSEAFF	TGCAGCGTTGGACAGTCTGAAGCTTTCTTT
TRBV7-9	.	.	TRBJ1-1	CASSDVMNTEAFF	TGTGCCAGCAGCGACGTCATGAACACTGAAGCTTTCTTT
TRBV7-6	few	.	TRBJ2-2	CASSLVITGELFF	TGTGCCAGCAGCTTAGTAATCACCGGGGAGCTGTTTTTT
TRBV7-3	.	TRBD1	TRBJ2-7	CASSLRATGDPYEQYF	TGTGCCAGCAGCTTAAGGGCAACAGGGGACCCCTACGAGCAGTACTTC
TRBV6-5	.	.	TRBJ1-5	CAGGQYNQPQHF	TGTGCCGGCGGACAGTACAATCAGCCCCAGCATTTT
TRBV2	.	TRBD1	TRBJ1-6	CASRDRDWNSPLHF	TGTGCCAGCAGGGACAGGGATTGGAATTCACCCCTCCACTTT
TRBV4-2	few	.	TRBJ1-1	CASSQVAGSNTEAFF	TGTGCCAGCAGCCAAGTGGCAGGGTCAAACACTGAAGCTTTCTTT
TRBV19	.	.	TRBJ2-2	CASNPAARTHTGELFF	TGTGCCAGTAACCCGGCCGCGCGGACACACACCGGGGAGCTGTTTTTT
TRBV2	.	TRBD1	TRBJ1-1	CASNRRGRDTEAFF	TGTGCCAGCAATCGGAGGGGGCGGGACACTGAAGCTTTCTTT